What follows are 13 T cell receptor beta chains derived from one specimen sequenced in a study of beta chain features in type 1 diabetes. All of the isolated RNA was reverse transcribed, so expressed TCRB transcripts were sequenced. This table comes from immunoSEQ multiplex PCR, and its TCRdb copy is limited to in-frame clones, with some not included. The profile shows roughly 140,000 clones, about 8.5% of them singletons. Specimen: central memory CD4+ T cells from blood. These receptors were obtained from a man aged 18 to 35 in good health.

This clone was observed a few times. V usage is TRBV7-9 and J usage is TRBJ2-2; 8 bases are a match to TRBD2. J was trimmed by 4 bases and V by 2 bases; bases with no gene match: 3. CDR3 length: 15 residues. The germline V gene encodes CDR1 SEHNR and CDR2 FQNEAQ (reference sequence). In DNA form, the CDR3 reads TGTGCCAGCAGCTTAATCCGGGGGGGCACCGGGGAGCTGTTTTTT. Encoded protein: CASSLIRGGTGELFF.

V and J are TRBV11-2 and TRBJ1-5, with D uncertain. The CDR3 is 14 amino acids. Between the trimmed V and J ends, which lost 5 bases and 3 bases, there was a span of 11 bases. CDR1 is SGHAT and CDR2 is FQNNGV in the germline V gene. CDR3 in DNA: TGTGCCAGCAGCCAACTCGACAACAATCAGCCCCAGCATTTT. Translation: CASSQLDNNQPQHF.

V usage is TRBV28 and J usage is TRBJ1-5; maybe TRBD1 (6 bases). This CDR3 is built from 15 residues. Germline CDR1 is MDHEN and CDR2 is SYDVKM. Trimming removed 4 bases at V and 6 bases at J, with 16 bases between. The CDR3 spells CASSWGNRAIQPQHF. As DNA, the CDR3 is TGTGCCAGCAGTTGGGGGAACAGGGCCATTCAGCCCCAGCATTTT.

This chain links TRBV4-1 with TRBJ1-2; D gene uncertain. From germline, CDR1 is MGHRA and CDR2 YSYEKL. The CDR3 has 16 amino acids. V dropped 1 base and J dropped 4 bases, with 16 bases sitting between them. CDR3 sequence reads: CASSQVGQEVVYGYTF. The CDR3 nucleotides are TGCGCCAGCAGCCAAGTGGGCCAGGAGGTCGTCTATGGCTACACCTTC.

The chain is built from TRBV30 and TRBJ2-1, with 8 positions matching TRBD2. The CDR3 contains 14 residues. CDR1 is GTSNPN, CDR2 SVGIG, per germline (reference sequence). V was pared by 5 bases and J by 6 bases, with 9 bases of the junction left unmatched. The CDR3 coding sequence is TGTGCCTGGGAAGCGGGAGTTGAAACCAATGAGCAGTTCTTC. Its protein product is CAWEAGVETNEQFF.

This chain connects TRBV29-1 to TRBJ1-2; TRBD1 is a possible D gene (5 bases). The V gene lost 0 bases and the J gene lost 8 bases, with 13 bases spanning the gap. Germline V gives CDR1 SQVTM, CDR2 ANQGSEA. The CDR3 has 13 amino acids. The CDR3 reads CSVEEGLTYGYTF. DNA of the CDR3: TGCAGCGTTGAAGAGGGGCTAACTTACGGCTACACCTTC.

This clone came up once. This sequence joins TRBV6-6 and TRBJ1-1; D unresolved. With 5 bases removed from V and 3 bases from J, the gap between germline ends came to 4 bases. Germline V lookup: CDR1 MNHNY, CDR2 SVGAGI (reference sequence). CDR3 size: 11 residues. In DNA, the CDR3 is TGTGCCAGCAGTCCGGACACTGAAGCTTTCTTT. Its protein product is CASSPDTEAFF.

The chain employs TRBV7-2 and TRBJ2-1; D not resolved. Trimming cost V 8 bases and J 0 bases, with 17 bases left between them. CDR3 length equals 16 residues. Per the germline V gene, CDR1 is SGHTA and CDR2 is FQGNSA. CDR3 in amino acids: CASRPAPISSYNEQFF. The CDR3 region has the DNA TGTGCCAGCCGCCCCGCCCCCATCAGCTCCTACAATGAGCAGTTCTTC.

This clone was counted ten times or more. The chain uses TRBV6-5 and TRBJ2-3; D is perhaps TRBD2 (5 bases). V lost 2 bases and J 7 bases, leaving 13 bases between the germline ends. Germline loops: CDR1 MNHEY, CDR2 SVGAGI. CDR3 length equals 14 residues. The CDR3 sequence: CASSYSPGDYTQYF. In DNA form, the CDR3 reads TGTGCCAGCAGTTACAGCCCCGGGGATTATACGCAGTATTTT.

This clone was detected only a few times. The chain couples TRBV7-6 to TRBJ2-3; TRBD2 might be the D (6 bases). In germline, CDR1 is SGHVS, CDR2 FNYEAQ. The CDR3 has 16 amino acids. The V end lost 3 bases, the J end lost 0 bases, and 13 bases lay between the germline ends. CDR3 nucleotides: TGTGCCAGCAGCTTTATCGGGGGAAGAAGCACAGATACGCAGTATTTT. It specifies CASSFIGGRSTDTQYF.

The table lists this clone with a few counts. The J gene is TRBJ2-6, the V gene TRBV9, with D unresolved. V was shortened by 4 bases and J by 0 bases, with 5 bases between the two germline ends. The CDR3 has 14 residues. Germline CDR1 and CDR2: SGDLS and YYNGEE. Here the CDR3 DNA reads TGTGCCAGCAGCTCCAACTCTGGGGCCAACGTCCTGACTTTC. Translating it yields CASSSNSGANVLTF.

This clone was counted between two and nine times. V gene TRBV6-5 combines with J gene TRBJ2-7; 11 positions match TRBD2. The CDR3 length is 15 residues. The germline V gene has CDR1 MNHEY and CDR2 SVGAGI. V dropped 6 bases and J dropped 3; count of bases not matched to a gene: 7. The CDR3 nucleotides are TGTGCCAGCAGACGGAAAGGGACTAGCGGCTACGAGCAGTACTTC. It yields the protein CASRRKGTSGYEQYF.

This clone was counted only a few times. The chain is built from TRBV11-2 and TRBJ2-1; 8 bases line up with TRBD1. The CDR3 totals 17 residues. Trimming at V came to 5 bases and at J to 0 bases, leaving 9 bases not matched to a gene. CDR1 is SGHAT and CDR2 is FQNNGV in the germline V gene. The CDR3 region has the DNA TGTGCCAGCAGCCCATGGACAGGGATCCTCTCCTACAATGAGCAGTTCTTC. This encodes CASSPWTGILSYNEQFF.